This TCR beta chain came from a study of T cell repertoires in cytomegalovirus infection. Looking at the study overall: CMV epitopes in the study were HLA-C-restricted (recently identified) and HLA-B-restricted (well studied). Through public TCR beta signatures, both CMV infection and matching HLA type were indicated.

There are 17 residues in the CDR3. V was pared by 7 bases and J by 2 bases, with 10 bases of the junction left unmatched. Germline V gene sequence: CDR1 MNHNY, CDR2 SVGAGI (reference sequence). General study findings and limits: CMV carriers having the relevant HLA were flagged by cumulative public TCR beta family frequency. The ex vivo response was dominated by HLA-C-restricted CMV-specific TCR beta clonotypes.

TCRdb passed the reads through MiXCR, listing each CDR3 protein once. The sample consists of around 540,000 distinct CDR3 sequences, about 33% of them appearing once. A few counts support this clonotype. The antigen remains undetermined. The clonotype was recovered from a human donor in good health (CMV status not recorded). Some clones in this sample may be carry-over from other donors' samples. The chain joins TRBV6-6 to TRBJ2-2; TRBD2 matches 10 bases. The sample here was cultured PBMCs, taken from culture after CMV antigen stimulation. The CDR3: CASTNPGTSVNTGELFF. CDR3 DNA sequence: TGTGCCAGCACCAACCCGGGGACTAGCGTAAACACCGGGGAGCTGTTTTTT.